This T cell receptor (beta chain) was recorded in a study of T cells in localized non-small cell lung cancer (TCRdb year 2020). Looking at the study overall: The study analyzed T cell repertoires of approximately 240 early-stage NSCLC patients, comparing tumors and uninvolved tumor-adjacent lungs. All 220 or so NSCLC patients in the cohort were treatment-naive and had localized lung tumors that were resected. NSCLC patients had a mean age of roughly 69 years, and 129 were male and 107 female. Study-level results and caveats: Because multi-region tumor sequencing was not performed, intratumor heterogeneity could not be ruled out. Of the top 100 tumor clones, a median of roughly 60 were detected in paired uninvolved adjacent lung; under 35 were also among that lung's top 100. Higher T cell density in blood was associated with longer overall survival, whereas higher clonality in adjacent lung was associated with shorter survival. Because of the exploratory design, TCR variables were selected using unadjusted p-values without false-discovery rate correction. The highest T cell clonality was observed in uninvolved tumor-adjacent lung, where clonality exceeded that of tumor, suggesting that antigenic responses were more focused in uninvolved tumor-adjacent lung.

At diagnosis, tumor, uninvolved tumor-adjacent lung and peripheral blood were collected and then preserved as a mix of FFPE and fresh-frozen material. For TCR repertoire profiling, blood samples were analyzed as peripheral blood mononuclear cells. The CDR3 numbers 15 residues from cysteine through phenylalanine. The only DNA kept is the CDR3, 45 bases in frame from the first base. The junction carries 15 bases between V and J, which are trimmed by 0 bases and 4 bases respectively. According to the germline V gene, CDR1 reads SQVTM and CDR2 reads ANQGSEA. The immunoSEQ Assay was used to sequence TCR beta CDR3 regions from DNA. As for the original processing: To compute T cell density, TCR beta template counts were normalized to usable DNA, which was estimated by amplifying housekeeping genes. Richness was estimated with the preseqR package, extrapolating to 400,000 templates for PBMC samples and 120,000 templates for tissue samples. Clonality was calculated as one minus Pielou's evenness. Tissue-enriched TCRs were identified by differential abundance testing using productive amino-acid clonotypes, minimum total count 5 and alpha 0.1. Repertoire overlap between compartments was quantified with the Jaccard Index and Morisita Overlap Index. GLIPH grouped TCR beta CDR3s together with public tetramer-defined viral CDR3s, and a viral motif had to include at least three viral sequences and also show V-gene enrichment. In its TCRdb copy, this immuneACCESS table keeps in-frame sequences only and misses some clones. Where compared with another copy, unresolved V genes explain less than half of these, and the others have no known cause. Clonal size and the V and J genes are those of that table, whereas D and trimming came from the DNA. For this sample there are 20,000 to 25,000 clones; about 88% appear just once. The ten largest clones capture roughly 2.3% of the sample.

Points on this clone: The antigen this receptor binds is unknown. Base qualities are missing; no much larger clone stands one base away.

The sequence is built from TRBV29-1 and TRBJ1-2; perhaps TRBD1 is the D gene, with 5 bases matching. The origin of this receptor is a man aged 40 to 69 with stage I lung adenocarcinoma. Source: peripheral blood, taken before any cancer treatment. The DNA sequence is TGCAGCGTTGAAGATAGACAGAGACATGGCTATGGCTACACCTTC. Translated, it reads CSVEDRQRHGYGYTF.